One sample yielded the 17 T cell receptor beta chains listed below, sequenced in a study of chemoradiotherapy in HPV16-positive cancers. Clones were sequenced by immunoSEQ multiplex PCR, and TCRdb holds only the in-frame ones, with some missing. The repertoire holds approximately 20,000 clones, with around 86% as singletons. Sequenced here: blood, sampled from a patient who underwent chemoradiotherapy. These receptors all stem from a human donor with HPV-associated anogenital cancer.

This chain uses TRBV25-1 with TRBJ1-5; 8 positions agree with TRBD1. Germline V gene lookup returns CDR1 MGHDK and CDR2 SYGVNS. The junction had 8 bases not matched to a gene; V was cut back by 3 bases and J by 4 bases. CDR3 length equals 16 residues. The CDR3: CASSEGRTGINQPQHF. The CDR3 bases are TGTGCCAGCAGTGAGGGCAGGACAGGGATTAATCAGCCCCAGCATTTT.

The chain combines TRBV16 with TRBJ1-2; 9 bases line up with TRBD1. From germline, CDR1 is KGHSY and CDR2 FQNENV. The trim removed 4 bases at V and 2 bases at J, leaving 14 bases unmatched. The length of the CDR3 is 18 residues. The CDR3 coding sequence is TGTGCCAGCAGCCCCATCTACCGGGACAGGGAGAGAAACTATGGCTACACCTTC. Residues: CASSPIYRDRERNYGYTF. The full variable domain, its missing parts supplied by reference TRBV16 and TRBJ1-2, is GEEVAQTPKHLVRGEGQKAKLYCAPIKGHSYVFWYQQVLKNEFKFLISFQNENVFDETGMPKERFSAKCLPNSPCSLEIQATKLEDSAVYFCASSPIYRDRERNYGYTFGSGTRLTVV.

The chain links TRBV7-6 to TRBJ2-1, with TRBD2 as a possible D gene (6 bases). This CDR3 region has 13 residues. V was clipped by 6 bases and J by 8 bases, with 14 bases between them. Germline V gives CDR1 SGHVS, CDR2 FNYEAQ. The CDR3 region is CASRPAGRDEQFF. CDR3 nucleotide sequence: TGTGCCAGCAGGCCAGCGGGCAGGGATGAGCAGTTCTTC.

This chain links TRBV11-3 with TRBJ1-1; the D is unclear. CDR1 is SGHNT, CDR2 YENEEA, per germline. Trimming cost V 0 bases and J 1 base, with 9 bases left between them. This CDR3 region has 15 residues. The CDR3 here is CASSLDGVGNTEAFF. The CDR3 DNA is TGTGCCAGCAGCTTAGACGGGGTTGGGAACACTGAAGCTTTCTTT.

This rearrangement joins TRBV7-2 to TRBJ2-3; unclear D gene. Germline assignment: CDR1 SGHTA and CDR2 FQGNSA. The germline V and J ends were trimmed by 7 bases and 0 bases, with 14 bases remaining between them. CDR3 length: 15 amino acids. This CDR3 reads CASTEAQFSTDTQYF. The CDR3 nucleotides read TGTGCCAGCACCGAAGCCCAGTTTAGCACAGATACGCAGTATTTT. The complete variable domain, with remaining parts taken from reference TRBV7-2 and TRBJ2-3, reads GAGVSQSPSNKVTEKGKDVELRCDPISGHTALYWYRQSLGQGLEFLIYFQGNSAPDKSGLPSDRFSAERTGGSVSTLTIQRTQQEDSAVYLCASTEAQFSTDTQYFGPGTRLTVL.

The V call is TRBV7-2, the J call TRBJ2-5; 10 bases are a match to TRBD2. The CDR3 totals 14 residues. Looked up from germline, CDR1 is SGHTA and CDR2 is FQGNSA. V was clipped by 3 bases and J by 11 bases; unmatched bases: 9. The DNA for the CDR3 is TGTGCCAGCAGCTTGAAAGCGGGGGGGCGGGAGCAGTACTTC. Encoded protein: CASSLKAGGREQYF. The full variable domain, its missing parts supplied by reference TRBV7-2 and TRBJ2-5, is GAGVSQSPSNKVTEKGKDVELRCDPISGHTALYWYRQSLGQGLEFLIYFQGNSAPDKSGLPSDRFSAERTGGSVSTLTIQRTQQEDSAVYLCASSLKAGGREQYFGPGTRLLVL.

This clone occurred a few times. V gene TRBV5-1 combines with J gene TRBJ2-5; D is unclear. V dropped 4 bases and J dropped 2 bases, with 6 bases sitting between them. CDR1 and CDR2 from the germline V gene are SGHRS and YFSETQ. The CDR3 spans 12 residues. For the CDR3, the DNA is TGCGCCAGCAGCCCCACTCAAGAGACCCAGTACTTC. It encodes CASSPTQETQYF.

This chain links TRBV6-1 with TRBJ1-1; D remains ambiguous. Deletions cut 9 bases from V and 6 bases from J, with 20 bases between. The germline V gene encodes CDR1 MNHNS and CDR2 SASEGT. The CDR3 has 14 amino acids. CDR3 DNA sequence: TGTGCCAGTACCTTCCGGGCCAGCGGTCCTGAAGCTTTCTTT. Translation: CASTFRASGPEAFF.

The rearrangement uses TRBV15 and TRBJ2-7; tentatively, D is TRBD1 (5 bases). V shed 5 bases and J shed 3 bases, with 17 bases lying between them. The CDR3 loop spans 15 amino acids. Germline assignment: CDR1 LNHNV and CDR2 YYDKDF (reference sequence). CDR3 in DNA: TGTGCCACCAGCCCACTACGAACAGGCTTCTACGAGCAGTACTTC. Its translation is CATSPLRTGFYEQYF.

The rearrangement joins TRBV5-1 to TRBJ2-5, with unresolved D. CDR3 size: 14 residues. Trimming stripped 5 bases from V and 2 bases from J, with 13 bases between. CDR1 and CDR2 from the germline V gene are SGHRS and YFSETQ. Here the CDR3 reads CASSLPRPQETQYF. CDR3 nucleotides: TGCGCCAGCAGTTTGCCCAGGCCACAAGAGACCCAGTACTTC. Full variable domain (missing parts from reference TRBV5-1 and TRBJ2-5): KAGVTQTPRYLIKTRGQQVTLSCSPISGHRSVSWYQQTPGQGLQFLFEYFSETQRNKGNFPGRFSGRQFSNSRSEMNVSTLELGDSALYLCASSLPRPQETQYFGPGTRLLVL.

The V call is TRBV10-2, the J call TRBJ1-2; D gene uncertain. Germline CDR1 is WSHSY and CDR2 is SAAADI. CDR3 length: 14 amino acids. The V end was cut by 1 base, the J end by 7 bases, with 13 bases between. CDR3 sequence reads: CASSEFRVGSGYTF. DNA of the CDR3: TGCGCCAGCAGTGAGTTTAGGGTGGGCTCTGGCTACACCTTC.

The V gene is TRBV4-3, the J gene TRBJ1-5; D is unresolved. The CDR3 is 14 residues long. Trimming left V 1 base short and J 5 bases short, with 9 bases between. The germline CDR1 and CDR2 sequences are LGHNA and YSLEER. The CDR3 sequence is CASSQVEGDQPQHF. CDR3 DNA sequence: TGCGCCAGCAGCCAAGTCGAGGGAGATCAGCCCCAGCATTTT.

The chain is built from TRBV7-2 and TRBJ2-2; no reliable D call. In germline, CDR1 is SGHTA, CDR2 FQGNSA. This CDR3 comprises 12 residues. V dropped 2 bases and J dropped 7 bases, with 5 bases sitting between them. CDR3 sequence: CASSLYGGELFF. CDR3 DNA: TGTGCCAGCAGCTTATACGGCGGGGAGCTGTTTTTT. Full variable domain (remainder filled in from reference TRBV7-2 and TRBJ2-2): GAGVSQSPSNKVTEKGKDVELRCDPISGHTALYWYRQSLGQGLEFLIYFQGNSAPDKSGLPSDRFSAERTGGSVSTLTIQRTQQEDSAVYLCASSLYGGELFFGEGSRLTVL.

J is TRBJ2-7 and V is TRBV5-1, with TRBD2 matching 7 bases. The germline V gene has CDR1 SGHRS and CDR2 YFSETQ. CDR3 size: 14 residues. Trimming took 2 bases from V and 6 from J; bases not matched to a gene: 8. The CDR3 sequence is CASSFSTGGGEQYF. CDR3 nucleotides: TGCGCCAGCAGCTTCTCGACCGGCGGGGGCGAGCAGTACTTC.

The gene calls are TRBV7-9 and TRBJ2-5; D is unresolved. V was pared by 1 base and J by 5 bases, with 5 bases between. This CDR3 region has 12 residues. The germline V gene encodes CDR1 SEHNR and CDR2 FQNEAQ (reference sequence). CDR3 protein: CASSLGPETQYF. CDR3 nucleotides: TGTGCCAGCAGCTTAGGTCCCGAGACCCAGTACTTC.

This clone was seen a single time. The chain carries TRBV4-2 and TRBJ2-5, with 10 bases aligning to TRBD1. V shed 5 bases and J 4 bases; nucleotides not matched to a gene: 7. The CDR3 extends over 15 amino acids. Per germline, CDR1 LGHNA and CDR2 YNFKEQ. The CDR3 is CASSSRDRGGETQYF. As DNA, the CDR3 is TGTGCCAGCAGCAGCCGGGACAGGGGTGGAGAGACCCAGTACTTC.

This clone was counted only a few times. This chain uses TRBV30 with TRBJ1-5; the match to TRBD1 covers 7 bases. The germline V gene has CDR1 GTSNPN and CDR2 SVGIG (reference sequence). With V trimmed by 3 bases and J by 6 bases, 5 bases remained unmatched. The length of the CDR3 is 13 residues. CDR3 DNA sequence: TGTGCCTGGAGCAGACAGGGTAGTCAGCCCCAGCATTTT. It encodes CAWSRQGSQPQHF.